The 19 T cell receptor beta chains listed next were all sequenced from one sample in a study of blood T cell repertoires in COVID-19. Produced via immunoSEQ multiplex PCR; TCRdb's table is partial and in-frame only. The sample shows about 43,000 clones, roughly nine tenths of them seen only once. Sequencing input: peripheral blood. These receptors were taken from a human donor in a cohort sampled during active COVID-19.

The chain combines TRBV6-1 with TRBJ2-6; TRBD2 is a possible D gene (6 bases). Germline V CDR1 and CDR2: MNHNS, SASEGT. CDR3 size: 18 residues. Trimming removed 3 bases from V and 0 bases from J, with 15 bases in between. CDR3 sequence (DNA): TGTGCCAGCAGTGAGGAGCGGGCTCTGAGCTCTGGGGCCAACGTCCTGACTTTC. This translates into CASSEERALSSGANVLTF.

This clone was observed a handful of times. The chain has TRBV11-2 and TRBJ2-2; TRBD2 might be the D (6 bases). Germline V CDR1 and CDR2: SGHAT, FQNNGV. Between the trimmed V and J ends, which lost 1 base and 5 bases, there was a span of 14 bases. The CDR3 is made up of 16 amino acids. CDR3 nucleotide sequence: TGTGCCAGCAGCTTAGGGAGGGTACGGTTGACCGGGGAGCTGTTTTTT. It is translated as CASSLGRVRLTGELFF.

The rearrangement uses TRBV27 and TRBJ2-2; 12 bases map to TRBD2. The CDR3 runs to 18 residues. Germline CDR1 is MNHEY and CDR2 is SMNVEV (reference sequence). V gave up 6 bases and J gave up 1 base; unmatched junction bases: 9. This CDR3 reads CASRPGLAGGWNTGELFF. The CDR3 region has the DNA TGTGCCAGCAGACCGGGGCTAGCGGGGGGGTGGAACACCGGGGAGCTGTTTTTT.

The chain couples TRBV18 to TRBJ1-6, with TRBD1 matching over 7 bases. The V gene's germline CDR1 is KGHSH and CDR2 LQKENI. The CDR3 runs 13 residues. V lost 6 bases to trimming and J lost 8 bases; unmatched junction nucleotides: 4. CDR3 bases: TGTGCCAGCTCCGAAACAGGGGATTCACCCCTCCACTTT. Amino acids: CASSETGDSPLHF.

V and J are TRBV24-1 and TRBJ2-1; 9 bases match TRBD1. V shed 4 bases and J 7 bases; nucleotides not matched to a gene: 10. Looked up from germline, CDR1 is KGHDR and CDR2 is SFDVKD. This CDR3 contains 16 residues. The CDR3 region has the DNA TGTGCCACCAGTGACCCAACAGGGGGCGATTTAAATGAGCAGTTCTTC. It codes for CATSDPTGGDLNEQFF.

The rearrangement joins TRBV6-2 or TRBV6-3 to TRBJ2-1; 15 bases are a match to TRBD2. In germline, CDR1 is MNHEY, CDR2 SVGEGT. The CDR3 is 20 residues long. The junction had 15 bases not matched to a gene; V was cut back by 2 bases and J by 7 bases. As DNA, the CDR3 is TGTGCCAGCAGTTACCCTGGGTTAAGGACTAGCGGGGGGGCGAGGAATGAGCAGTTCTTC. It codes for CASSYPGLRTSGGARNEQFF.

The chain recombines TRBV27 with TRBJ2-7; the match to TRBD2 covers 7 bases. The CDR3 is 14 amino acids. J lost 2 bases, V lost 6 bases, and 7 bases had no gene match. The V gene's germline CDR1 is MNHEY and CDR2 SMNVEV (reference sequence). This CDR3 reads CASRLGGNTYEQYF. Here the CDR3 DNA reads TGTGCCAGCAGACTGGGGGGGAACACCTACGAGCAGTACTTC.

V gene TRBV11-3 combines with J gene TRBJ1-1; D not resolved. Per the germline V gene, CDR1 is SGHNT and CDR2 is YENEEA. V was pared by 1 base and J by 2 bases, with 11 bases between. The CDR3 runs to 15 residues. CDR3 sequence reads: CASSLGGHLNTEAFF. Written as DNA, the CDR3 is TGTGCCAGCAGCTTAGGAGGGCACCTAAACACTGAAGCTTTCTTT.

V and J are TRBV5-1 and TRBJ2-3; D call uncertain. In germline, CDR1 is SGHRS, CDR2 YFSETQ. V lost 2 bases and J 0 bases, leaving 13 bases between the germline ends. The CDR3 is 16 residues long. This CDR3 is CASSFNLELSTDTQYF. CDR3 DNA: TGCGCCAGCAGCTTCAACCTAGAGCTTAGCACAGATACGCAGTATTTT. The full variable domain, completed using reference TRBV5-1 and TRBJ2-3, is KAGVTQTPRYLIKTRGQQVTLSCSPISGHRSVSWYQQTPGQGLQFLFEYFSETQRNKGNFPGRFSGRQFSNSRSEMNVSTLELGDSALYLCASSFNLELSTDTQYFGPGTRLTVL.

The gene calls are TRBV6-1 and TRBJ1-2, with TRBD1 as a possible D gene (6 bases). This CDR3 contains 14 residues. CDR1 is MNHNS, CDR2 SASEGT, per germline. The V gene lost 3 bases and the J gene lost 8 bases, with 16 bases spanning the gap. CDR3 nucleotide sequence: TGTGCCAGCAGTGATATCGGGGGGCGGGAGGGCTACACCTTC. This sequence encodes CASSDIGGREGYTF.

The CDR3 is CASSVSPDIYEQYF. CDR3 bases: TGTGCCAGCAGCGTAAGTCCTGACATCTACGAGCAGTACTTC. The V gene is TRBV9, the J gene TRBJ2-7; D gene ambiguous. V was shortened by 1 base and J by 3 bases, with 11 bases between the two germline ends. CDR1 SGDLS and CDR2 YYNGEE come from the germline V gene. The CDR3 is made up of 14 amino acids.

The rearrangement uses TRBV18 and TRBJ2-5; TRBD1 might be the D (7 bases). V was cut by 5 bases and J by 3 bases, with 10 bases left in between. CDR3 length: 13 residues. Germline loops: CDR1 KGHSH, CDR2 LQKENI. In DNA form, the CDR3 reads TGTGCCAGCTCAGCGGGACAGAAAGAGACCCAGTACTTC. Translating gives CASSAGQKETQYF. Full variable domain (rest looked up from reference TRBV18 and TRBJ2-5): NAGVMQNPRHLVRRRGQEARLRCSPMKGHSHVYWYRQLPEEGLKFMVYLQKENIIDESGMPKERFSAEFPKEGPSILRIQQVVRGDSAAYFCASSAGQKETQYFGPGTRLLVL.

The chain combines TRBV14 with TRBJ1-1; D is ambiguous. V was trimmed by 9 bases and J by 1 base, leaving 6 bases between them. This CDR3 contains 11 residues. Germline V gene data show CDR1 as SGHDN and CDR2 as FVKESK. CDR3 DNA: TGTGCCAGTAACAAGAACACTGAAGCTTTCTTT. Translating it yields CASNKNTEAFF. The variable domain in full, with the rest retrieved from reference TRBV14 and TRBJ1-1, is EAGVTQFPSHSVIEKGQTVTLRCDPISGHDNLYWYRRVMGKEIKFLLHFVKESKQDESGMPNNRFLAERTGGTYSTLKVQPAELEDSGVYFCASNKNTEAFFGQGTRLTVV.

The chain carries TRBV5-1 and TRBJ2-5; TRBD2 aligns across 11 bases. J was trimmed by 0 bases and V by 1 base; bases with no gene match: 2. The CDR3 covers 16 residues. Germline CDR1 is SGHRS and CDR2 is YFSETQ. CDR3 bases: TGCGCCAGCAGCTTGACGACTAGCGGGGACCAAGAGACCCAGTACTTC. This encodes CASSLTTSGDQETQYF.

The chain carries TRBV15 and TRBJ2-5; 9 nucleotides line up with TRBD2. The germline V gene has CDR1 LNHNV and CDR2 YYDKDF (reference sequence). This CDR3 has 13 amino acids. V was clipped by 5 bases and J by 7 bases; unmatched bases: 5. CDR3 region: CATSSGGGVTQYF. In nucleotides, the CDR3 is TGTGCCACCAGCTCCGGCGGGGGGGTGACCCAGTACTTC.

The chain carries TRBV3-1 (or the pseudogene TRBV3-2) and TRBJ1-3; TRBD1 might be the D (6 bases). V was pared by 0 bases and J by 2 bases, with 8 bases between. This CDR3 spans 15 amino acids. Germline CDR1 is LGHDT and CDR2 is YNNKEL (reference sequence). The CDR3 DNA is TGTGCCAGCAGCCAAGACGGGGGGCCTGGAAACACCATATATTTT. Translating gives CASSQDGGPGNTIYF.

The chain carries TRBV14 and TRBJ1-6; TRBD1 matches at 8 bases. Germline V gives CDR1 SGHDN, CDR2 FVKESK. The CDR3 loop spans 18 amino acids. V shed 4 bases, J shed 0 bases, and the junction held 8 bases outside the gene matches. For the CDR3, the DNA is TGTGCCAGCAGCCCCCGGACAGGGCGTAGCTCCTATAATTCACCCCTCCACTTT. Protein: CASSPRTGRSSYNSPLHF.

The CDR3 is CASSLGGQNIQYF. The CDR3 region has the DNA TGTGCCAGCTCCCTTGGAGGGCAGAACATTCAGTACTTC. The chain is built from TRBV11-1 and TRBJ2-4, with D perhaps TRBD2 (6 bases). V was shortened by 8 bases and J by 7 bases, with 15 bases between the two germline ends. The CDR3 runs 13 residues. Germline CDR1 and CDR2: SGHAT and FQDESV (reference sequence).

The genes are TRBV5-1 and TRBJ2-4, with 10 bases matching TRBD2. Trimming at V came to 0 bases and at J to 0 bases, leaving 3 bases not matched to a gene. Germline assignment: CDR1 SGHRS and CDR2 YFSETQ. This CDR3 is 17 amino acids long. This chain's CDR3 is CASSLELAGLAKNIQYF. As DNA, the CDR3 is TGCGCCAGCAGCTTGGAACTAGCGGGGTTAGCCAAAAACATTCAGTACTTC.